The 9 T cell receptor beta chains in this list originate from one sample, sequenced in a study of cytotoxic CD8 clonotypes in ibrutinib-treated CLL. Sequenced by immunoSEQ multiplex PCR; TCRdb stores in-frame clones only, minus some. The data show around 10,000 clones, approximately 80% seen once. Sequenced material: PBMCs, taken at disease progression, from a patient treated with ibrutinib. The origin of the receptors is a human donor with chronic lymphocytic leukemia.

The gene calls are TRBV5-1 and TRBJ2-6; unclear D gene. The length of the CDR3 is 15 residues. The germline CDR1 and CDR2 sequences are SGHRS and YFSETQ. The V gene lost 4 bases and the J gene lost 2 bases, with 10 bases spanning the gap. In DNA form, the CDR3 reads TGCGCCAGCAGCCCCCTTGCTACTGGGGCCAACGTCCTGACTTTC. Protein: CASSPLATGANVLTF.

The chain has TRBV7-6 and TRBJ1-5, with D hard to call. Germline CDR1 SGHVS, CDR2 FNYEAQ. Trimming took off 5 bases at V and 5 bases at J, with 10 bases between the two ends. This CDR3 has 13 amino acids. The CDR3 coding sequence is TGTGCCAGCAGCCGATGGATCGATCAGCCCCAGCATTTT. Residues: CASSRWIDQPQHF.

This chain connects TRBV18 to TRBJ2-2, with no clear D. Per germline, CDR1 KGHSH and CDR2 LQKENI. With 3 bases removed from V and 1 base from J, the gap between germline ends came to 6 bases. The CDR3 length is 14 residues. For the CDR3, the DNA is TGTGCCAGCTCACCCCTCCAGAACACCGGGGAGCTGTTTTTT. This sequence encodes CASSPLQNTGELFF.

The chain employs TRBV7-3 and TRBJ1-1, with D uncertain. V lost 3 bases and J 0 bases, leaving 5 bases between the germline ends. The CDR3 contains 13 residues. Germline V CDR1 and CDR2: SGHTA, FQGTGA. The CDR3 here is CASSFSLNTEAFF. Here the CDR3 DNA reads TGTGCCAGCAGCTTCAGTTTGAACACTGAAGCTTTCTTT.

The chain joins TRBV7-9 to TRBJ2-3; D gene uncertain. Trimming shortened V by 4 bases and J by 0 bases, and 14 bases separated the two germline ends. CDR3 size: 16 residues. The germline V gene encodes CDR1 SEHNR and CDR2 FQNEAQ (reference sequence). In DNA, the CDR3 is TGTGCCAGCAGCTATCGGCGTGGTCGTAGCACAGATACGCAGTATTTT. This gives the protein CASSYRRGRSTDTQYF. Complete variable domain (other parts from reference TRBV7-9 and TRBJ2-3): DTGVSQNPRHKITKRGQNVTFRCDPISEHNRLYWYRQTLGQGPEFLTYFQNEAQLEKSRLLSDRFSAERPKGSFSTLEIQRTEQGDSAMYLCASSYRRGRSTDTQYFGPGTRLTVL.

V and J are TRBV6-5 and TRBJ2-7; TRBD1 agrees at 8 bases. This CDR3 has 14 residues. After removal of 4 bases from V and 2 bases from J, the junction contained 4 bases not matched to a gene. Looked up from germline, CDR1 is MNHEY and CDR2 is SVGAGI. Here the CDR3 reads CASSFTGGPYEQYF. Here the CDR3 DNA reads TGTGCCAGCAGTTTTACAGGGGGTCCCTACGAGCAGTACTTC.

This clone was seen a few times. The CDR3: CASSLGTNNEQFF. CDR3 coding DNA: TGCGCCAGCAGCCTGGGGACCAACAATGAGCAGTTCTTC. The rearrangement joins TRBV5-1 to TRBJ2-1, with D possibly called TRBD1 or TRBD2 (5 bases each). Germline-derived CDR1 and CDR2 are SGHRS and YFSETQ. The CDR3 is 13 amino acids. With 4 bases removed from V and 5 bases from J, the gap between germline ends came to 10 bases.

The chain is built from TRBV14 and TRBJ2-1; D remains unclear. V was cut by 1 base and J by 8 bases, with 6 bases left in between. The CDR3 spans 12 residues. The germline CDR1 and CDR2 sequences are SGHDN and FVKESK. Here the CDR3 DNA reads TGTGCCAGCAGCCAAGTTAGGTATGAGCAGTTCTTC. It is translated as CASSQVRYEQFF.

This sequence joins TRBV27 and TRBJ2-2, with 8 bases fitting TRBD1. With 5 bases clipped from V and 4 bases from J, the junction kept 9 bases outside the gene matches. The CDR3 is 16 amino acids. Per the germline V gene, CDR1 is MNHEY and CDR2 is SMNVEV (reference sequence). In DNA form, the CDR3 reads TGTGCCAGCAGTATACAGGGGGTCGGGGGCACCGGGGAGCTGTTTTTT. This translates into CASSIQGVGGTGELFF.